The 9 T cell receptor beta chains reported below all come from one sample, sequenced in a study of cytomegalovirus exposure and HLA in healthy donors. PCR used 60 Vbeta primers and 13 Jbeta primers. TCRdb keeps only in-frame clones here, not all; method: immunoSEQ multiplex PCR. The sample lists some 200,000 clones, 82% occurring once. Sequencing input: PBMCs. Receptors were obtained from a woman aged 35 to 49 in good health and CMV-seronegative.

The genes are TRBV28 and TRBJ1-2, with TRBD1 identical over 9 bases. Trimming cost V 4 bases and J 4 bases; bases outside gene matches: 4. Germline CDR1 reads MDHEN; CDR2 reads SYDVKM. This CDR3 is 14 amino acids long. CDR3 region: CASSSGQGSYGYTF. The CDR3 DNA sequence: TGTGCCAGCAGTTCCGGACAGGGGAGCTATGGCTACACCTTC.

The chain carries TRBV21-1 and TRBJ2-7; the DNA was not compared with TRBD2, the D call given in the table. TRBV21-1 is listed as a pseudogene. The CDR3 runs to 15 residues. The CDR3 DNA reads as TGTGCCAGCAGAAGGCCACTAGCGGGAGTGTACGAGCAGTACTTC. Encoded protein: CASRRPLAGVYEQYF.

The chain is built from TRBV30 and TRBJ1-2; weak D call: TRBD1 (5 bases). This CDR3 is built from 13 residues. Germline V CDR1 and CDR2: GTSNPN, SVGIG (reference sequence). V was shortened by 4 bases and J by 1 base, with 10 bases between the two germline ends. The DNA of the CDR3 is TGTGCCTGGAACGCAGGGATTAACTATGGCTACACCTTC. Translating gives CAWNAGINYGYTF. Full variable domain (remainder filled in from reference TRBV30 and TRBJ1-2): SQTIHQWPATLVQPVGSPLSLECTVEGTSNPNLYWYRQAAGRGLQLLFYSVGIGQISSEVPQNLSASRPQDRQFILSSKKLLLSDSGFYLCAWNAGINYGYTFGSGTRLTVV.

This chain links TRBV5-4 with TRBJ1-1; 7 positions match TRBD1. CDR1 is SGHNT and CDR2 is YYREEE in the germline V gene (reference sequence). The CDR3 consists of 14 residues. The ends lost 4 bases at V and 0 bases at J; junction bases unmatched: 3. The CDR3 is CASSPGQMNTEAFF. The DNA of the CDR3 is TGTGCCAGCAGCCCGGGACAGATGAACACTGAAGCTTTCTTT.

The rearrangement uses TRBV18 and TRBJ1-1, with a weak D call TRBD1 (5 bases). The CDR3 length is 16 residues. Trimming pared 4 bases from V and 4 bases from J, leaving 19 bases between. Looked up from germline, CDR1 is KGHSH and CDR2 is LQKENI. The CDR3: CASSLLEPGEGTEAFF. The CDR3 nucleotides read TGTGCCAGCTCACTCCTTGAACCGGGGGAGGGCACTGAAGCTTTCTTT.

The chain uses TRBV27 and TRBJ2-7, with 9 bases identical to TRBD2. V lost 7 bases, J lost 5 bases, and 9 bases stayed unmatched. This CDR3 is 14 amino acids long. Germline loops: CDR1 MNHEY, CDR2 SMNVEV (reference sequence). Here the CDR3 DNA reads TGTGCCAGCACCCGTAGCGGGAGTATCAACGAGCAGTACTTC. Translation: CASTRSGSINEQYF.

This clone was counted between two and nine times. CDR3 loop: CASSQLKGTHNEQFF. CDR3 nucleotides: TGCGCCAGCAGCCAACTTAAGGGGACTCACAATGAGCAGTTCTTC. The V call is TRBV4-1, the J call TRBJ2-1; D is possibly TRBD2 (6 bases). Trimming stripped 2 bases from V and 5 bases from J, with 13 bases between. CDR1 MGHRA and CDR2 YSYEKL come from the germline V gene. This CDR3 has 15 residues.

This clone has a handful of counts. V gene TRBV15 combines with J gene TRBJ1-4, with D unresolved. The V gene's germline CDR1 is LNHNV and CDR2 YYDKDF (reference sequence). The CDR3 covers 17 residues. The ends were cut back, 0 bases at V and 7 bases at J, with 18 bases in the middle. The CDR3 sequence: CATSRDLGTGAGEKLFF. CDR3 DNA: TGTGCCACCAGCAGAGATCTGGGTACGGGAGCAGGTGAAAAACTGTTTTTT.

Here the CDR3 reads CASSPRAGTNYGYTF. The CDR3 DNA reads as TGTGCCAGCTCACCACGGGCAGGGACTAACTATGGCTACACCTTC. The gene calls are TRBV18 and TRBJ1-2; tentatively, D is TRBD1 (5 bases). Deletions cut 1 base from V and 0 bases from J, with 9 bases between. This CDR3 is built from 15 residues. The germline V gene encodes CDR1 KGHSH and CDR2 LQKENI.